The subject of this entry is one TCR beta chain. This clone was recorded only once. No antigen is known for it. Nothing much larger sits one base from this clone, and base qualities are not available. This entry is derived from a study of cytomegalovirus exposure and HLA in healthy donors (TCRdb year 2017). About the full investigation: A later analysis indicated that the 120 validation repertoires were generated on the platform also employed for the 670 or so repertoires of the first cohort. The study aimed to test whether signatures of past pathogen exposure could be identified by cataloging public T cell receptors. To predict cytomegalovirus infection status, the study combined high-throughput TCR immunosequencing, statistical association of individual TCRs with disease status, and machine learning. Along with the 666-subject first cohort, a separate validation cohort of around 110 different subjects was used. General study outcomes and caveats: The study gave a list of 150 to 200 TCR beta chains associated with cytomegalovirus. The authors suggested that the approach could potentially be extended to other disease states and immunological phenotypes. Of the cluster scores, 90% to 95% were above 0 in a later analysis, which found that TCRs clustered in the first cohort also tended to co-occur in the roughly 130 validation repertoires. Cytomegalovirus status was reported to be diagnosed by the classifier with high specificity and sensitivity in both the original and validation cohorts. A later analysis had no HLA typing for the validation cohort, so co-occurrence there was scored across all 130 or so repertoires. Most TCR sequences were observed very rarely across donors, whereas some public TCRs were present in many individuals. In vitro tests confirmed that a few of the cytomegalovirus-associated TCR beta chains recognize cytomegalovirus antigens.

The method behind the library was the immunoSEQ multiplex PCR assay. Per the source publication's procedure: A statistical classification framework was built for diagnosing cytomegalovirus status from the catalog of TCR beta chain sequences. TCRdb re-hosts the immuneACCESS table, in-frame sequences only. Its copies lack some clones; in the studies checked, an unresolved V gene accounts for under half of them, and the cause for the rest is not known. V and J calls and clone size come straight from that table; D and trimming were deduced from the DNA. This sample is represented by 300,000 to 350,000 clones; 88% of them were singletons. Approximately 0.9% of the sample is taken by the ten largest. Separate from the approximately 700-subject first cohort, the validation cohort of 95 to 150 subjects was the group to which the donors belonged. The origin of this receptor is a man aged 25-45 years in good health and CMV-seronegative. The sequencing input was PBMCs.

The CDR3 reads as follows: CAWSRGQGDGKLFF. The DNA reads TGTGCCTGGAGTAGGGGACAGGGGGATGGAAAACTGTTTTTT. The V and J segments used are TRBV30 and TRBJ1-4; a stretch of 11 junction bases matches TRBD1. The CDR3 has 14 amino acids, counting the end cysteine and phenylalanine. The sequence is cut down to CDR3 DNA, 42 bases in frame from base 1. Trimming removed 2 bases from V and 10 bases from J; the gene matches leave 6 bases unexplained. CDR1 GTSNPN and CDR2 SVGIG are derived from the germline V gene (reference sequence).